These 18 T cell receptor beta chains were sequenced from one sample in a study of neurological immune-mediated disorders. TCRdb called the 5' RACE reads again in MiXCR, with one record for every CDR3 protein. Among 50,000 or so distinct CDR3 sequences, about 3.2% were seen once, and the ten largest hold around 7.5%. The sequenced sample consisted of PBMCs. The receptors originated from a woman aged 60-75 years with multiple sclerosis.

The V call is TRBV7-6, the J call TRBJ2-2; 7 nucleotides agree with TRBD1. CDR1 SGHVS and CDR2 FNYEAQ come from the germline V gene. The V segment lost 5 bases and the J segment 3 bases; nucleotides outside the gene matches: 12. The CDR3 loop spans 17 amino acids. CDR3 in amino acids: CASSERGGDWDTGELFF. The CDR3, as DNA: TGTGCCAGCAGCGAACGAGGGGGCGATTGGGACACCGGGGAGCTGTTTTTT.

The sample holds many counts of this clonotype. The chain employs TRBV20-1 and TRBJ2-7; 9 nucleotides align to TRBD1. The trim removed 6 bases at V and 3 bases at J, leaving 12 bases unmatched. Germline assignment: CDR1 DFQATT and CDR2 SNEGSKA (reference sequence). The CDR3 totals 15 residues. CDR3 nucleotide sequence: TGCAGTGCCACAGGACAGGGGATAATGGGCTACGAGCAGTACTTC. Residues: CSATGQGIMGYEQYF.

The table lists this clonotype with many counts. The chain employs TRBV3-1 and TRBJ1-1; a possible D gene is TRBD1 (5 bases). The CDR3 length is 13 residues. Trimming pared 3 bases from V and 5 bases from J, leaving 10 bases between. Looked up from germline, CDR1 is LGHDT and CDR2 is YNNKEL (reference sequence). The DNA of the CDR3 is TGTGCCAGCAGCCACCAGGGTCGGACTGAAGCTTTCTTT. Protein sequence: CASSHQGRTEAFF.

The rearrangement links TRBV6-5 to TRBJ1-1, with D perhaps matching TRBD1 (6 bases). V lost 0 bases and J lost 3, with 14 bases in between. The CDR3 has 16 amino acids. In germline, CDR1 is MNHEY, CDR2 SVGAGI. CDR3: CASSYSLPGADTEAFF. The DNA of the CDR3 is TGTGCCAGCAGTTACTCGTTACCGGGGGCGGACACTGAAGCTTTCTTT.

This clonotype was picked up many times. CDR3 coding DNA: TGTGCCAGCAGTTTGACCCCGGGCGAAACAGATACGCAGTATTTT. As protein: CASSLTPGETDTQYF. V usage is TRBV28 and J usage is TRBJ2-3; no reliable D call. This CDR3 is built from 15 residues. V gave up 3 bases and J gave up 3 bases, with 13 bases separating them. Germline CDR1 reads MDHEN; CDR2 reads SYDVKM.

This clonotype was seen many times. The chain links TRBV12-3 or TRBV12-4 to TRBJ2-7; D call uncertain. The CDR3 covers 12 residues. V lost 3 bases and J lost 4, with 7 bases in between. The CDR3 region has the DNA TGTGCCAGCAGTTTTCTCGGGTACGAGCAGTACTTC. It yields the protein CASSFLGYEQYF.

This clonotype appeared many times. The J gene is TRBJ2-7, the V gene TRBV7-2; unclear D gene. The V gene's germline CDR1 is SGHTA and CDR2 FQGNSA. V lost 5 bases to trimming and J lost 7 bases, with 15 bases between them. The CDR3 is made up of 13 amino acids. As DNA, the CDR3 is TGTGCCAGCAGCAAAGGGCCCGCTGTGGAGCAGTACTTC. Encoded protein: CASSKGPAVEQYF.

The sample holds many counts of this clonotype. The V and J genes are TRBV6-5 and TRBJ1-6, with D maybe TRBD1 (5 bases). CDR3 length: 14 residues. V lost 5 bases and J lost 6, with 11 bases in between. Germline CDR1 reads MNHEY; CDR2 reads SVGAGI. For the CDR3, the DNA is TGTGCCAGCAGTCCGGGACTGATTAATTCACCCCTCCACTTT. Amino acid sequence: CASSPGLINSPLHF.

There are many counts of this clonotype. In DNA form, the CDR3 reads TGTGCCAGCAGCCGCGGCGGCAGGAGGGAGACCCAGTACTTC. It is translated as CASSRGGRRETQYF. The rearrangement links TRBV7-9 to TRBJ2-5; tentatively, D is TRBD2 (5 bases). This CDR3 has 14 amino acids. V was shortened by 5 bases and J by 5 bases, with 15 bases between the two germline ends. From germline, CDR1 is SEHNR and CDR2 FQNEAQ (reference sequence).

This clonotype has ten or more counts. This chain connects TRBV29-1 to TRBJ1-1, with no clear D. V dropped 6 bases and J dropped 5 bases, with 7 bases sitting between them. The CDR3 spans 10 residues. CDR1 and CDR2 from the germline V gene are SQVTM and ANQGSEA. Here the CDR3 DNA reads TGCAGCGTCTTGGGGACTGAAGCTTTCTTT. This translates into CSVLGTEAFF. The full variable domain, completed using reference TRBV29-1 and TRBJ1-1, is SAVISQKPSRDICQRGTSLTIQCQVDSQVTMMFWYRQQPGQSLTLIATANQGSEATYESGFVIDKFPISRPNLTFSTLTVSNMSPEDSSIYLCSVLGTEAFFGQGTRLTVV.

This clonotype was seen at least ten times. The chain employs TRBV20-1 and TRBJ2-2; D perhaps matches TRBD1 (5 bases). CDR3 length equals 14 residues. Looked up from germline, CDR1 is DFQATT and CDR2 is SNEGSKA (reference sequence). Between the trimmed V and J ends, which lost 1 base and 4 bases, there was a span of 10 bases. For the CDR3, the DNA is TGCAGTGCTAGAGGTGCCAGGGCCACCGGGGAGCTGTTTTTT. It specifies CSARGARATGELFF.

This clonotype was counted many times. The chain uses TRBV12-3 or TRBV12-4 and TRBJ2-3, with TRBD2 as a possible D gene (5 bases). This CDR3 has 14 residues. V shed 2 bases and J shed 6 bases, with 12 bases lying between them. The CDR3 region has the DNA TGTGCCAGCAGTTTACTAGAATCGGGGGATACGCAGTATTTT. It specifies CASSLLESGDTQYF.

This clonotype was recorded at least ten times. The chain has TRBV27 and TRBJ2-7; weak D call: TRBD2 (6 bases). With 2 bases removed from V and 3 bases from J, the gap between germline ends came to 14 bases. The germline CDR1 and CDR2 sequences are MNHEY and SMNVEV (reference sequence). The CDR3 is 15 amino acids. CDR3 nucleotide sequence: TGTGCCAGCAGTTTAAGTTGGGGGGTTAGCTACGAGCAGTACTTC. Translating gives CASSLSWGVSYEQYF.

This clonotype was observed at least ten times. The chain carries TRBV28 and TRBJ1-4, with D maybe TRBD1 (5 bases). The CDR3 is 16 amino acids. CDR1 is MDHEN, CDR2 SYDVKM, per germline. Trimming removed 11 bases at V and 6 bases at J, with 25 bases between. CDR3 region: CAQKTVTIKIYEKLFF. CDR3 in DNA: TGTGCCCAGAAGACAGTCACCATTAAAATATATGAAAAACTGTTTTTT.

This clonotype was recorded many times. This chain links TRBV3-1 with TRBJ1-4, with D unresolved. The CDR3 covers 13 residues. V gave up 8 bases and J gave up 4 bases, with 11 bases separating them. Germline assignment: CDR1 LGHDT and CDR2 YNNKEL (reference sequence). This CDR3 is CASGIRNNEKLFF. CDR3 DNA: TGTGCCAGCGGAATCAGGAATAATGAAAAACTGTTTTTT.

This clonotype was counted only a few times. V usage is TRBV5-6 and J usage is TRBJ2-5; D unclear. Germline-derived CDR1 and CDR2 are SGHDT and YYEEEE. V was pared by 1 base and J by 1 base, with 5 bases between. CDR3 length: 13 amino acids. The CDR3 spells CASSLQSQETQYF. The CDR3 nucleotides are TGTGCCAGCAGCTTGCAGTCCCAAGAGACCCAGTACTTC.

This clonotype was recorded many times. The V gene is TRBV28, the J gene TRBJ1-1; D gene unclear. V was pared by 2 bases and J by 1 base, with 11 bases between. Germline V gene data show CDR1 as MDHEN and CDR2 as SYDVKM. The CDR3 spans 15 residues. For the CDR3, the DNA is TGTGCCAGCAGTTTACTGTGGCAGAAGAACACTGAAGCTTTCTTT. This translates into CASSLLWQKNTEAFF.

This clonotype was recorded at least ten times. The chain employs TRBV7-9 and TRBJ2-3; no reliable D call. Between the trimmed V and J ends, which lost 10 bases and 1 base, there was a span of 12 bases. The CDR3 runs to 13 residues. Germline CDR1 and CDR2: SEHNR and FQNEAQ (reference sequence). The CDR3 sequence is CATIGRRTDTQYF. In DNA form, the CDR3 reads TGTGCCACTATCGGACGGCGCACAGATACGCAGTATTTT. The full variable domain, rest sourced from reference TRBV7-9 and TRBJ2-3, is DTGVSQNPRHKITKRGQNVTFRCDPISEHNRLYWYRQTLGQGPEFLTYFQNEAQLEKSRLLSDRFSAERPKGSFSTLEIQRTEQGDSAMYLCATIGRRTDTQYFGPGTRLTVL.